Below, 32 T cell receptor beta chains from the same sample are listed, as sequenced in a study of cytomegalovirus exposure and HLA in healthy donors. Amplification used 60 Vbeta primers and 13 Jbeta primers. Produced via immunoSEQ multiplex PCR; TCRdb's table is partial and in-frame only. This sample has tens of thousands of clones, with 60% to 80% found just once. Sequencing used PBMCs. The receptors here all came from a female donor in good health and CMV-seronegative.

This clone was detected a few times. The V and J genes are TRBV28 and TRBJ2-1, with TRBD2 as a possible D gene (6 bases). Per germline, CDR1 MDHEN and CDR2 SYDVKM. Trimming cost V 6 bases and J 5 bases, with 20 bases left between them. The CDR3 has 16 residues. CDR3 nucleotides: TGTGCCAGCAGCTCTAGGGGACTCGCCCCCCACAATGAGCAGTTCTTC. Translating gives CASSSRGLAPHNEQFF.

This clone was counted once. The chain employs TRBV6-5 and TRBJ1-4; 10 positions agree with TRBD1. The length of the CDR3 is 15 residues. The germline V gene encodes CDR1 MNHEY and CDR2 SVGAGI. The ends lost 6 bases at V and 8 bases at J; junction bases unmatched: 9. The CDR3 reads CASSPPGQGKEKLFF. The CDR3 region has the DNA TGTGCCAGCAGCCCTCCGGGACAGGGGAAAGAAAAACTGTTTTTT.

The chain recombines TRBV28 with TRBJ2-7; D call uncertain. The CDR3 loop spans 11 amino acids. The ends were cut back, 6 bases at V and 6 bases at J, with 9 bases in the middle. Germline CDR1 and CDR2: MDHEN and SYDVKM. CDR3: CASSPRGEQYF. In DNA form, the CDR3 reads TGTGCCAGCAGCCCCAGAGGCGAGCAGTACTTC.

The sample holds a few counts of this clone. CDR3 region: CASSQAGGTAYGYTF. As DNA, the CDR3 is TGCGCCAGCAGCCAAGCGGGAGGGACAGCTTATGGCTACACCTTC. This chain connects TRBV4-3 to TRBJ1-2; 7 nucleotides align to TRBD1. CDR1 and CDR2 from the germline V gene are LGHNA and YSLEER. This CDR3 has 15 amino acids. V shed 1 base, J shed 5 bases, and the junction held 7 bases outside the gene matches.

The J gene is TRBJ1-1, the V gene TRBV7-8; no reliable D call. Trimming shortened V by 0 bases and J by 5 bases, and 7 bases separated the two germline ends. CDR1 and CDR2 (germline): SGHVS, FQNEAQ. This CDR3 is 13 amino acids long. As DNA, the CDR3 is TGTGCCAGCAGCTTAGCTCTGCGAACTGAAGCTTTCTTT. It translates to CASSLALRTEAFF.

The V and J genes are TRBV5-1 and TRBJ2-7, with 7 nucleotides matching TRBD1. The CDR3 totals 13 residues. V dropped 3 bases and J dropped 4; count of bases not matched to a gene: 4. Germline V gene lookup returns CDR1 SGHRS and CDR2 YFSETQ. This CDR3 reads CASSSLQGYEQYF. CDR3 nucleotides: TGCGCCAGCAGCTCACTACAGGGGTACGAGCAGTACTTC. The variable domain in full, with the rest retrieved from reference TRBV5-1 and TRBJ2-7, is KAGVTQTPRYLIKTRGQQVTLSCSPISGHRSVSWYQQTPGQGLQFLFEYFSETQRNKGNFPGRFSGRQFSNSRSEMNVSTLELGDSALYLCASSSLQGYEQYFGPGTRLTVT.

The chain combines TRBV27 with TRBJ2-1; D gene uncertain. From germline, CDR1 is MNHEY and CDR2 SMNVEV (reference sequence). The CDR3 covers 15 residues. V was clipped by 5 bases and J by 0 bases, with 11 bases between them. In DNA, the CDR3 is TGTGCCAGCAGTCCTACAGCTGGCTCCTACAATGAGCAGTTCTTC. Protein sequence: CASSPTAGSYNEQFF.

The rearrangement links TRBV18 to TRBJ1-4, with 9 bases lining up with TRBD1. Trimming removed 3 bases from V and 0 bases from J; junction bases left unmatched: 8. Germline-derived CDR1 and CDR2 are KGHSH and LQKENI. This CDR3 has 18 residues. The CDR3 loop is CASSPRPGQGSTNEKLFF. As DNA, the CDR3 is TGTGCCAGCTCACCTCGGCCGGGACAGGGATCAACTAATGAAAAACTGTTTTTT.

This clone occurred once. The V gene is TRBV2, the J gene TRBJ1-3; tentatively, D is TRBD1 (6 bases). Germline CDR1 reads SNHLY; CDR2 reads FYNNEI. Trimming took 2 bases from V and 2 from J, leaving 16 bases between them. The CDR3 has 17 amino acids. This chain's CDR3 is CASSEQGQVLTGNTIYF. The CDR3 coding sequence is TGTGCCAGCAGTGAACAGGGACAAGTTTTGACTGGAAACACCATATATTTT.

This chain links TRBV6-5 with TRBJ2-1, with 9 bases that match TRBD2. V was clipped by 3 bases and J by 8 bases; unmatched bases: 8. This CDR3 contains 15 residues. Germline CDR1 reads MNHEY; CDR2 reads SVGAGI. CDR3 residues: CASSYQLAGWDEQFF. In DNA form, the CDR3 reads TGTGCCAGCAGTTATCAGCTAGCGGGATGGGATGAGCAGTTCTTC.

The gene calls are TRBV5-1 and TRBJ2-1; 10 bases match TRBD1. V was clipped by 4 bases and J by 4 bases; unmatched bases: 5. The germline gives CDR1 SGHRS, CDR2 YFSETQ. The CDR3 has 15 amino acids. The CDR3 coding sequence is TGCGCCAGCAGCAATGGACAGGGGGGGTACAATGAGCAGTTCTTC. Translating it yields CASSNGQGGYNEQFF.

The rearrangement joins TRBV4-2 to TRBJ2-7; no definite D call. CDR3 length: 14 amino acids. The V end lost 0 bases, the J end lost 1 base, and 7 bases lay between the germline ends. Looked up from germline, CDR1 is LGHNA and CDR2 is YNFKEQ. CDR3 loop: CASSQDRVSYEQYF. The CDR3 DNA sequence: TGTGCCAGCAGCCAAGATCGGGTTTCCTACGAGCAGTACTTC.

The V gene is TRBV6-1, the J gene TRBJ2-3, with D possibly being TRBD2 (6 bases). Germline V CDR1 and CDR2: MNHNS, SASEGT. Trimming removed 4 bases at V and 3 bases at J, with 14 bases between. The CDR3 totals 15 residues. CDR3 DNA sequence: TGTGCCAGCAGTGGCGGTGCGGGAAGGACAGATACGCAGTATTTT. It codes for CASSGGAGRTDTQYF.

V is TRBV2 and J is TRBJ2-7; no definite D call. Trimming shortened V by 6 bases and J by 0 bases, and 6 bases separated the two germline ends. The CDR3 is 12 residues long. Germline-derived CDR1 and CDR2 are SNHLY and FYNNEI. CDR3 region: CASRVSSYEQYF. DNA for the CDR3: TGTGCCAGCAGGGTCAGCTCCTACGAGCAGTACTTC.

The rearrangement joins TRBV27 to TRBJ1-5; D gene unclear. CDR1 is MNHEY and CDR2 is SMNVEV in the germline V gene (reference sequence). V gave up 6 bases and J gave up 6 bases, with 21 bases separating them. The CDR3 is 16 amino acids. This chain's CDR3 is CASRAGYRGGTQPQHF. The CDR3 DNA is TGTGCCAGCAGAGCGGGTTATCGGGGAGGAACTCAGCCCCAGCATTTT.

This chain uses TRBV6-4 with TRBJ2-3, with 12 nucleotides matching TRBD2. The CDR3 totals 16 residues. V gave up 3 bases and J gave up 4 bases; unmatched junction bases: 5. Germline CDR1 reads MRHNA; CDR2 reads SNTAGT. In DNA, the CDR3 is TGTGCCAGCAGTGAAGCTAGCGGGAGGGCCCCAGATACGCAGTATTTT. Translated, it gives CASSEASGRAPDTQYF.

The chain carries TRBV7-9 and TRBJ2-7; possibly TRBD1 for D (5 bases). Germline V gene data show CDR1 as SEHNR and CDR2 as FQNEAQ (reference sequence). The CDR3 contains 16 residues. V lost 2 bases and J lost 0, with 14 bases in between. DNA for the CDR3: TGTGCCAGCAGCTTACTGGGCAGGGCCGACTCCTACGAGCAGTACTTC. Translating gives CASSLLGRADSYEQYF.

CDR3 DNA sequence: TGTGCCAGCACTGGGGACACCTATGGCTACACCTTC. Translated, it gives CASTGDTYGYTF. The chain combines TRBV19 with TRBJ1-2; TRBD1 might be the D (6 bases). V was pared by 9 bases and J by 4 bases, with 12 bases between. Germline CDR1 LNHDA, CDR2 SQIVND (reference sequence). This CDR3 has 12 residues.

CDR3 bases: TGTGCCAGCAGTTTGGGGGGGACAGGGTGGAATGGCTACACCTTC. This sequence encodes CASSLGGTGWNGYTF. This chain connects TRBV28 to TRBJ1-2; 9 nucleotides line up with TRBD1. V trimming: 3 bases; J trimming: 6 bases; junction bases outside the gene matches: 8. Germline assignment: CDR1 MDHEN and CDR2 SYDVKM. The CDR3 is made up of 15 amino acids.

This chain joins TRBV18 and TRBJ2-3; 7 nucleotides match TRBD1. The CDR3 consists of 12 residues. V was clipped by 9 bases and J by 2 bases; unmatched bases: 2. The germline CDR1 and CDR2 sequences are KGHSH and LQKENI. The CDR3 is CASGQDTDTQYF. As DNA, the CDR3 is TGTGCCAGTGGACAGGACACAGATACGCAGTATTTT.

V gene TRBV13 combines with J gene TRBJ1-2; D is possibly TRBD1 (5 bases). The length of the CDR3 is 13 residues. Germline V gene sequence: CDR1 PRHDT, CDR2 FYEKMQ (reference sequence). V lost 4 bases and J lost 2, with 8 bases in between. The CDR3: CASSSTENYGYTF. CDR3 coding DNA: TGTGCCAGCAGCTCGACAGAGAACTATGGCTACACCTTC.

This rearrangement joins TRBV5-1 to TRBJ1-2; 8 nucleotides line up with TRBD1. The CDR3 loop spans 14 amino acids. Losses at the gene ends were 2 bases for V and 3 bases for J; bases not matched to a gene: 3. In germline, CDR1 is SGHRS, CDR2 YFSETQ. The CDR3 reads CASSFGQGDYGYTF. The DNA of the CDR3 is TGCGCCAGCAGCTTTGGACAGGGCGACTATGGCTACACCTTC.

V gene TRBV28 combines with J gene TRBJ2-7, with D hard to call. CDR1 and CDR2 from the germline V gene are MDHEN and SYDVKM. This CDR3 is 15 amino acids long. Trimming took off 0 bases at V and 2 bases at J, with 11 bases between the two ends. CDR3 in DNA: TGTGCCAGCAGTTTATGGGCAGGAACCCCCTACGAGCAGTACTTC. This sequence encodes CASSLWAGTPYEQYF.

The chain carries TRBV20-1 and TRBJ2-5, with D perhaps matching TRBD1 (5 bases). The ends were cut back, 3 bases at V and 3 bases at J, with 5 bases in the middle. The CDR3 extends over 11 amino acids. The germline CDR1 and CDR2 sequences are DFQATT and SNEGSKA (reference sequence). The CDR3 sequence is CSASREETQYF. CDR3 nucleotide sequence: TGCAGTGCTAGCAGGGAAGAGACCCAGTACTTC.

A note on this clone: Within the sample, other DNA sequences also encode this same CDR3. CDR3 sequence reads: CATSRDRGQETQYF. The CDR3 nucleotides are TGTGCCACCAGCAGAGACAGGGGCCAAGAGACCCAGTACTTC. This chain links TRBV15 with TRBJ2-5; D is perhaps TRBD1 (6 bases). The CDR3 runs 14 residues. Trimming removed 0 bases from V and 1 base from J, with 6 bases in between. The V gene's germline CDR1 is LNHNV and CDR2 YYDKDF (reference sequence).

As for this clone: One end of the junction does not line up with germline, which may come from a read error. The chain uses TRBV6-1 and TRBJ2-2, with 8 bases lining up with TRBD1. CDR3 length equals 11 residues. Germline V gene lookup returns CDR1 MNHNS and CDR2 SASEGT. The CDR3 protein is CAGRGPGELFF. The CDR3 DNA follows: TGTGCCGGCAGGGGGCCCGGGGAGCTGTTTTTT.

The gene calls are TRBV5-4 and TRBJ2-1; TRBD1 aligns across 9 bases. J was trimmed by 3 bases and V by 2 bases; bases with no gene match: 3. The CDR3 totals 15 residues. In germline, CDR1 is SGHNT, CDR2 YYREEE (reference sequence). CDR3 region: CASSLQGAVYNEQFF. The CDR3 nucleotides read TGTGCCAGCAGCTTACAGGGGGCGGTCTACAATGAGCAGTTCTTC.

J is TRBJ1-3 and V is TRBV7-2, with a tentative D call TRBD1 (5 bases). Trimming stripped 1 base from V and 7 bases from J, with 14 bases between. Germline-derived CDR1 and CDR2 are SGHTA and FQGNSA. This CDR3 comprises 15 residues. DNA of the CDR3: TGTGCCAGCAGCTTAGTACAGGCGGATGGGAACACCATATATTTT. Encoded protein: CASSLVQADGNTIYF.

This chain uses TRBV19 with TRBJ2-7; 11 nucleotides match TRBD2. Trimming took 6 bases from V and 6 from J; bases not matched to a gene: 7. The CDR3 is made up of 14 amino acids. Germline-derived CDR1 and CDR2 are LNHDA and SQIVND (reference sequence). The CDR3 loop is CASSRLAGTGEQYF. In DNA, the CDR3 is TGTGCCAGTAGCCGACTAGCGGGAACGGGCGAGCAGTACTTC.

This rearrangement joins TRBV28 to TRBJ1-1, with D perhaps TRBD1 (6 bases). Between the trimmed V and J ends, which lost 1 base and 3 bases, there was a span of 15 bases. CDR1 MDHEN and CDR2 SYDVKM come from the germline V gene. The CDR3 loop spans 16 amino acids. The CDR3 loop reads CASSLYLQGPYTEAFF. The CDR3 coding sequence is TGTGCCAGCAGTTTATATTTACAGGGTCCTTACACTGAAGCTTTCTTT.

The rearrangement uses TRBV7-8 and TRBJ2-1; 14 nucleotides line up with TRBD2. This CDR3 spans 16 amino acids. Germline assignment: CDR1 SGHVS and CDR2 FQNEAQ. With 5 bases clipped from V and 8 bases from J, the junction kept 8 bases outside the gene matches. The CDR3 spells CASSRTSGGPTYEQFF. Here the CDR3 DNA reads TGTGCCAGCAGCCGGACTAGCGGGGGGCCCACGTATGAGCAGTTCTTC. Based on the CDR3 plus reference TRBV7-8 and TRBJ2-1, the full variable domain is GAGVSQSPRYKVAKRGQDVALRCDPISGHVSLFWYQQALGQGPEFLTYFQNEAQLDKSGLPSDRFFAERPEGSVSTLKIQRTQQEDSAVYLCASSRTSGGPTYEQFFGPGTRLTVL.

The V call is TRBV15, the J call TRBJ1-2, with 9 nucleotides matching TRBD1. Germline values: CDR1 LNHNV, CDR2 YYDKDF (reference sequence). The CDR3 contains 16 residues. The V and J ends lost 2 bases and 7 bases, in that order; junction bases with no gene match: 11. The CDR3 reads CATSRPRTGEIVGYTF. As DNA, the CDR3 is TGTGCCACCAGCAGACCCCGGACAGGGGAAATAGTTGGCTACACCTTC.